This is a list of T cell receptor beta chains from one sample in a study of blood T cell repertoires in COVID-19. Measured with immunoSEQ multiplex PCR; TCRdb has only the in-frame clones, and not every one. The sample has over 200,000 clones, 89% seen once. Sequencing was performed on peripheral blood. These receptors were collected from a man between 60 and 70 years old who had recovered from COVID-19. The CDR3 runs from the conserved cysteine through the conserved F or W. Fields, in order: D gene, J gene, V gene, clone size, CDR3 protein. A D gene is named only where the DNA matches it firmly. Size is omitted from some rows. Given values are once, few, many or a class for expanded clones.

>NA|TRBJ1-2|TRBV6-5|NA
CASSGGQTYGYTF
>TRBD1|TRBJ1-4|TRBV18|NA
CASSPTGGGEKLFF
>NA|TRBJ2-1|TRBV5-1|NA
CASSFDPGAYNEQFF
>TRBD2|TRBJ2-7|TRBV28|NA
CASSLFAGGSYEQYF
>TRBD1|TRBJ1-1|TRBV28|NA
CASSLRTGLSTEAFF
>TRBD1|TRBJ2-1|TRBV15|NA
CATSRKAGQGYNEQFF
>NA|TRBJ1-5|TRBV27|NA
CASSFPAGTPNQPQHF
>NA|TRBJ1-3|TRBV2|NA
CASNPGSSGNTIYF
>NA|TRBJ1-1|TRBV7-3|NA
CASSPTGGNTEAFF
>NA|TRBJ1-1|TRBV28|NA
CASSSGFYTEAFF
>NA|TRBJ2-2|TRBV5-1|NA
CASSLGTLTGELFF
>TRBD1|TRBJ2-5|TRBV11-1|NA
CASSKGNRGRETQYF
>NA|TRBJ2-5|TRBV18|NA
CASSPVLVPQETQYF
>NA|TRBJ2-7|TRBV6-1|NA
CASSEAFIWGKQYF
>NA|TRBJ2-3|TRBV4-2|once
CASSQAVITDTQYF
>TRBD1|TRBJ1-2|TRBV7-3|NA
CASSPDREGGYTF
>NA|TRBJ1-1|TRBV28|NA
CASSFRGISNTEAFF
>TRBD1|TRBJ2-5|TRBV27|NA
CASSTGQGRETQYF
>NA|TRBJ1-5|TRBV12-3/TRBV12-4|NA
CASSPGVNQPQHF
>NA|TRBJ2-3|TRBV4-2|NA
CASSQVEDKTDTQYF
>NA|TRBJ2-1|TRBV6-2/TRBV6-3|NA
CASSYSTGTVSYNEQFF
>NA|TRBJ2-7|TRBV12-1|NA
CASSYSTREGRFRTCEQYF
>NA|TRBJ1-5|TRBV5-6|NA
CASSRRDTGNQPQHF
>NA|TRBJ1-3|TRBV3-1/TRBV3-2|once
CASSQGASGSGNTIYF
>TRBD1|TRBJ2-7|TRBV6-5|NA
CASLEGQGPYEQYF
>NA|TRBJ2-1|TRBV6-5|NA
CASSSPLQGKRNEQFF
>NA|TRBJ1-2|TRBV7-9|NA
CASSYTGYGYTF
>TRBD1|TRBJ2-5|TRBV30|NA
CAWSDRGPKTQYF
>NA|TRBJ2-5|TRBV29-1|NA
CSVAPSETQYF
>NA|TRBJ1-2|TRBV28|NA
CASSPQGTINYGYTF
>TRBD1|TRBJ1-5|TRBV19|NA
CASNRGQQPQHF
>TRBD2|TRBJ2-1|TRBV29-1|NA
CSVGSGGRKDEQFF
>TRBD2|TRBJ2-2|TRBV5-1|once
CASSTLAGGPTGELFF
>TRBD2|TRBJ2-3|TRBV28|NA
CASSASGSYSDTQYF
>TRBD2|TRBJ2-5|TRBV4-1|NA
CASSRLAGVETQYF
>TRBD2|TRBJ2-5|TRBV3-1/TRBV3-2|NA
CASSQGLAGRGRETQYF
>TRBD1|TRBJ2-3|TRBV4-1|NA
CASSQVGQRLLTDTQYF
>TRBD1|TRBJ2-7|TRBV28|once
CASRGQGGVTYEQYF
>TRBD2|TRBJ2-1|TRBV7-6|NA
CASSFGGGGGSEQFF
>NA|TRBJ2-2|TRBV9|NA
CASRAGLSTGELFF
>TRBD2|TRBJ2-3|TRBV27|NA
CASSSLLTSGSLGDTQYF
>NA|TRBJ1-1|TRBV19|NA
CASSIDHLAGTEAFF
>NA|TRBJ2-2|TRBV4-2|once
CASSQDMRPNTGELFF
>TRBD2|TRBJ2-1|TRBV18|NA
CASSSGGLYNEQFF
>TRBD2|TRBJ2-3|TRBV7-3|NA
CASSLAGVSDTQYF
>NA|TRBJ2-5|TRBV5-1|NA
CASSLSGQETQYF
>TRBD1|TRBJ2-2|TRBV5-4|NA
CASSYGGTGQGAAGELFF
>TRBD2|TRBJ2-3|TRBV4-2|NA
CASSQDIAGGTDTQYF
>NA|TRBJ1-2|TRBV6-6|NA
CASSPGAWGYGYTF
>NA|TRBJ2-3|TRBV4-2|once
CASSQDRKARGTDTQYF
>NA|TRBJ1-6|TRBV27|NA
CASSLSTGTLNSPLHF
>NA|TRBJ2-5|TRBV7-2|NA
CASSLAARVQETQYF
>TRBD1|TRBJ2-2|TRBV18|NA
CASSPRPQGQGVAGELFF
>TRBD2|TRBJ2-5|TRBV7-8|NA
CASSLDPGLAGGVRETQYF
>TRBD1|TRBJ2-5|TRBV18|NA
CASSLGWDSQETQYF
>TRBD1|TRBJ2-2|TRBV9|NA
CASSVGGQGAGELFF
>TRBD1|TRBJ2-1|TRBV5-1|NA
CASSRFFGTVHEQFF
>TRBD1|TRBJ1-2|TRBV5-1|NA
CASSPDRGRGYTF
>TRBD1|TRBJ1-1|TRBV18|NA
CASSPLGQGAGNTEAFF
>NA|TRBJ1-1|TRBV28|NA
CASIYAMGSRNTEAFF